Following are 18 T cell receptor beta chains from one sample sequenced in a study of Graves' ophthalmopathy and Graves' hyperthyroidism. Amplification of the TCR beta CDR3 regions used RNA transcripts (as template). In the first round, RT-PCR was carried out with HTBI primers, and a multiplex PCR formed the second round. TCRdb recomputed calls from the multiplex PCR reads with MiXCR, one row per CDR3 protein. Of roughly 600,000 distinct CDR3 sequences in the sample, 39% were seen once. The sequenced sample was peripheral blood or thyroid tissue (not recorded which). All receptors come from an adult man with Graves' hyperthyroidism.

Details on this clonotype: A single base separates this from a much larger clone, so it may be a read error. This chain uses TRBV12-3 or TRBV12-4 with TRBJ2-7, with a weak D call TRBD1 (6 bases). The CDR3 runs to 13 residues. CDR3 protein: CASSSPGHVEQCF. CDR3 sequence (DNA): TGTGCCAGCAGTTCGCCGGGACACGTCGAGCAGTGCTTC.

This chain links TRBV2 with TRBJ1-4; a possible D gene is TRBD1 (5 bases). The CDR3 consists of 15 residues. Deletions cut 5 bases from V and 5 bases from J, with 15 bases between. Germline loops: CDR1 SNHLY, CDR2 FYNNEI. The CDR3 DNA is TGTGCCAGCAGTAGACCGGGACGGCAAAATGAAAAACTGTTTTTT. Translation gives CASSRPGRQNEKLFF.

The chain carries TRBV7-9 and TRBJ2-3; 8 nucleotides agree with TRBD2. The germline CDR1 and CDR2 sequences are SEHNR and FQNEAQ (reference sequence). CDR3 length: 13 amino acids. Unmatched junction bases numbered 7, after V lost 8 bases and J lost 6 bases. CDR3 residues: CASGRGGRDTQYF. CDR3 DNA: TGTGCCAGCGGACGTGGCGGGAGGGATACGCAGTATTTT.

This clonotype was seen many times. The chain recombines TRBV7-2 with TRBJ1-1; 10 nucleotides align to TRBD1. Germline trimming cut 5 bases from V and 3 bases from J; bases unmatched to any gene: 6. The length of the CDR3 is 15 residues. Germline V lookup: CDR1 SGHTA, CDR2 FQGNSA. Written as DNA, the CDR3 is TGTGCCAGCAGCCCTTCCGGGACAGGGGACACTGAAGCTTTCTTT. Protein: CASSPSGTGDTEAFF. Looking up the rest from reference TRBV7-2 and TRBJ1-1 gives the full variable domain: GAGVSQSPSNKVTEKGKDVELRCDPISGHTALYWYRQSLGQGLEFLIYFQGNSAPDKSGLPSDRFSAERTGGSVSTLTIQRTQQEDSAVYLCASSPSGTGDTEAFFGQGTRLTVV.

The genes are TRBV7-9 and TRBJ1-3; a possible D gene is TRBD1 (5 bases). V dropped 5 bases and J dropped 0 bases, with 11 bases sitting between them. The CDR3 length is 15 residues. Per the germline V gene, CDR1 is SEHNR and CDR2 is FQNEAQ (reference sequence). DNA for the CDR3: TGTGCCAGCAGCCCAGCCGGGACCTCTGGAAACACCATATATTTT. It specifies CASSPAGTSGNTIYF.

This chain joins TRBV6-1 and TRBJ1-2, with D maybe TRBD1 (6 bases). The germline gives CDR1 MNHNS, CDR2 SASEGT. This CDR3 has 15 residues. Between the trimmed V and J ends, which lost 5 bases and 1 base, there was a span of 14 bases. The DNA of the CDR3 is TGTGCCAGCAGTCTACAGACAGGAGTTAACTATGGCTACACCTTC. This gives the protein CASSLQTGVNYGYTF.

The genes are TRBV7-8 and TRBJ1-2, with D maybe TRBD1 (5 bases). The CDR3 loop spans 14 amino acids. The V gene's germline CDR1 is SGHVS and CDR2 FQNEAQ. Between the trimmed V and J ends, which lost 1 base and 6 bases, there was a span of 12 bases. CDR3 coding DNA: TGTGCCAGCAGCTTAGGGAGTGGGGACCATGGCTACACCTTC. Translating gives CASSLGSGDHGYTF.

This sequence joins TRBV5-1 and TRBJ2-3; D remains unclear. Germline CDR1 reads SGHRS; CDR2 reads YFSETQ. V gave up 0 bases and J gave up 9 bases, with 11 bases separating them. The CDR3 has 13 residues. This CDR3 is CASSLEAFETQYF. CDR3 coding DNA: TGCGCCAGCAGCTTGGAGGCGTTTGAAACGCAGTATTTT.

This chain links TRBV6-6 with TRBJ1-3; D unclear. Looked up from germline, CDR1 is MNHNY and CDR2 is SVGAGI (reference sequence). This CDR3 comprises 15 residues. V lost 4 bases and J lost 0, with 10 bases in between. CDR3 protein: CASSSPSGSGNTIYF. The CDR3 DNA sequence: TGTGCCAGCAGTTCTCCCTCAGGCTCTGGAAACACCATATATTTT.

In this sample, this clonotype turned up a few times. This chain uses TRBV7-9 with TRBJ1-2, with a weak D call TRBD1 (5 bases). Germline CDR1 reads SEHNR; CDR2 reads FQNEAQ (reference sequence). This CDR3 has 14 residues. V was pared by 5 bases and J by 4 bases, with 14 bases between. In DNA, the CDR3 is TGTGCCAGCAGCCAATTAGACAGAACCTATGGCTACACCTTC. Its protein product is CASSQLDRTYGYTF.

The chain is built from TRBV2 and TRBJ2-7, with 10 bases aligning to TRBD1. From germline, CDR1 is SNHLY and CDR2 FYNNEI. This CDR3 contains 18 residues. The trim removed 4 bases at V and 3 bases at J, leaving 15 bases unmatched. The CDR3 DNA sequence: TGTGCCAGCAGTGCAAGGGACAGGGGCGGGATCCGGTTCTACGAGCAGTACTTC. Amino acids: CASSARDRGGIRFYEQYF.

There are many counts of this clonotype. The V and J genes are TRBV7-8 and TRBJ2-7, with 8 nucleotides matching TRBD1. The CDR3 runs 21 residues. V lost 5 bases, J lost 0 bases, and 24 bases stayed unmatched. Germline V CDR1 and CDR2: SGHVS, FQNEAQ. CDR3 in amino acids: CASSRLALDRGGSPSSYEQYF. CDR3 in DNA: TGTGCCAGCAGCCGATTGGCCCTTGACAGGGGAGGATCGCCCAGCTCCTACGAGCAGTACTTC.

This clonotype was found many times. At one of its ends the junction is not consistent with the germline gene, which may arise from a read error. This sequence joins TRBV7-3 and TRBJ2-6; D is unresolved. In germline, CDR1 is SGHTA, CDR2 FQGTGA. The CDR3 spans 15 residues. The CDR3 here is CAISPTSSGANVLTF. As DNA, the CDR3 is TGTGCCATCAGCCCAACAAGCTCTGGGGCCAACGTCCTGACTTTC.

Of note for this clonotype: The conserved phenylalanine or tryptophan normally closing the CDR3 is absent here, so this likely arose from a read error. The CDR3 DNA reads TGCGCCAGCAGCTTTGGTGGCGCGGACACTGAAGCTTTCTAT. Its translation is CASSFGGADTEAFY. The chain is built from TRBV5-1 and TRBJ1-1; the D is unclear. Trimming cost V 2 bases and J 3 bases, with 11 bases left between them. Germline CDR1 SGHRS, CDR2 YFSETQ. The CDR3 loop spans 14 amino acids.

The chain combines TRBV27 with TRBJ1-4; D is unclear. The CDR3 spans 13 residues. Germline loops: CDR1 MNHEY, CDR2 SMNVEV (reference sequence). Trimming took off 8 bases at V and 7 bases at J, with 14 bases between the two ends. CDR3 in amino acids: CASDLYIGEKLFF. CDR3 bases: TGTGCCAGCGACTTGTACATCGGTGAAAAACTGTTTTTT. The complete variable domain, with remaining parts taken from reference TRBV27 and TRBJ1-4, reads EAQVTQNPRYLITVTGKKLTVTCSQNMNHEYMSWYRQDPGLGLRQIYYSMNVEVTDKGDVPEGYKVSRKEKRNFPLILESPSPNQTSLYFCASDLYIGEKLFFGSGTQLSVL.

The V call is TRBV6-4, the J call TRBJ1-2; 7 bases align to TRBD1. The trim removed 7 bases at V and 4 bases at J, leaving 6 bases unmatched. This CDR3 is built from 13 residues. CDR1 is MRHNA and CDR2 is SNTAGT in the germline V gene. The CDR3 here is CASNRDRLYGYTF. In DNA, the CDR3 is TGTGCCAGCAATCGGGACAGACTCTATGGCTACACCTTC.

This clonotype was recorded many times. J is TRBJ1-1 and V is TRBV6-2 or TRBV6-3; TRBD1 might be the D (5 bases). This CDR3 is 13 amino acids long. V was cut by 0 bases and J by 6 bases, with 8 bases left in between. CDR1 MNHEY and CDR2 SVGEGT come from the germline V gene. The CDR3 sequence is CASSYSNRPEAFF. CDR3 DNA: TGTGCCAGCAGTTACTCGAACAGGCCTGAAGCTTTCTTT.

This clonotype was seen ten or more times. The chain recombines TRBV19 with TRBJ1-5, with D tentatively TRBD1 (5 bases). V was shortened by 5 bases and J by 0 bases, with 11 bases between the two germline ends. Germline V gives CDR1 LNHDA, CDR2 SQIVND (reference sequence). The CDR3 runs 15 residues. The CDR3 region has the DNA TGTGCCAGTAGTCGACAGTATAATAGCAATCAGCCCCAGCATTTT. Translated: CASSRQYNSNQPQHF.